Presented here are 8 T cell receptor beta chains from one specimen sequenced in a study of T cell changes during pregnancy in multiple sclerosis. Libraries were prepared by immunoSEQ multiplex PCR; TCRdb keeps only in-frame clonotypes and omits some of them. The table lists more than 35,000 clones, 85% to 95% of them singletons. The sample consisted of CD4+ T cells from peripheral blood mononuclear cells, taken in the second trimester of pregnancy. The receptors derive from a female donor with multiple sclerosis, enrolled in a pregnancy study.

The chain is built from TRBV9 and TRBJ2-3, with 7 bases fitting TRBD1. CDR1 SGDLS and CDR2 YYNGEE come from the germline V gene. The CDR3 spans 15 residues. V was pared by 3 bases and J by 1 base, with 5 bases of the junction left unmatched. The CDR3 here is CASSASQGGTDTQYF. CDR3 sequence (DNA): TGTGCCAGCAGCGCTAGCCAGGGGGGCACAGATACGCAGTATTTT.

V is TRBV10-1 and J is TRBJ2-3; possible D gene TRBD2, 6 bases. Germline V gene sequence: CDR1 WNHNN, CDR2 SYGVQD (reference sequence). This CDR3 has 15 residues. The V end lost 1 base, the J end lost 5 bases, and 13 bases lay between the germline ends. The CDR3 DNA is TGCGCCAGCAGTGAGTTGCGGGGAGATCTAGATACGCAGTATTTT. It specifies CASSELRGDLDTQYF.

The chain carries TRBV5-1 and TRBJ2-2; D uncertain. In germline, CDR1 is SGHRS, CDR2 YFSETQ. The CDR3 extends over 16 amino acids. The V and J ends lost 3 bases and 0 bases respectively, with 12 bases between them. For the CDR3, the DNA is TGCGCCAGCAGCTCAACACCTAGTTCGAACACCGGGGAGCTGTTTTTT. Protein: CASSSTPSSNTGELFF. The full variable domain, in which reference TRBV5-1 and TRBJ2-2 provide the parts outside the CDR3, is KAGVTQTPRYLIKTRGQQVTLSCSPISGHRSVSWYQQTPGQGLQFLFEYFSETQRNKGNFPGRFSGRQFSNSRSEMNVSTLELGDSALYLCASSSTPSSNTGELFFGEGSRLTVL.

The V gene is TRBV7-9, the J gene TRBJ1-5, with a possible D match to TRBD1 (6 bases). The CDR3 length is 15 residues. The germline CDR1 and CDR2 sequences are SEHNR and FQNEAQ (reference sequence). Trimming stripped 4 bases from V and 0 bases from J, with 10 bases between. The CDR3 is CASSSGQLSNQPQHF. The CDR3 region has the DNA TGTGCCAGCAGCTCCGGACAGCTTAGCAATCAGCCCCAGCATTTT.

V and J are TRBV25-1 and TRBJ2-5, with TRBD1 identical over 7 bases. From germline, CDR1 is MGHDK and CDR2 SYGVNS. J lost 5 bases, V lost 5 bases, and 11 bases had no gene match. This CDR3 contains 15 residues. The CDR3 is CASSPRTGVRETQYF. In DNA, the CDR3 is TGTGCCAGCAGTCCCCGGACAGGAGTGAGGGAGACCCAGTACTTC.

V and J are TRBV18 and TRBJ1-4, with D possibly TRBD1 on 5 matching bases. This CDR3 spans 14 amino acids. The V end lost 3 bases, the J end lost 6 bases, and 11 bases lay between the germline ends. CDR1 and CDR2 (germline): KGHSH, LQKENI. CDR3 in DNA: TGTGCCAGCTCACCTCCGGGGGTGGATGAAAAACTGTTTTTT. Its protein product is CASSPPGVDEKLFF.

The chain is built from TRBV5-1 and TRBJ2-7, with 11 bases aligning to TRBD2. The CDR3 runs to 16 residues. Germline values: CDR1 SGHRS, CDR2 YFSETQ. Unmatched junction bases numbered 8, after V lost 4 bases and J lost 2 bases. The CDR3 coding sequence is TGCGCCAGCAGCCGGGATAGCGGGGGGGTGCCCTACGAGCAGTACTTC. Translation: CASSRDSGGVPYEQYF. Looking up the rest from reference TRBV5-1 and TRBJ2-7 gives the full variable domain: KAGVTQTPRYLIKTRGQQVTLSCSPISGHRSVSWYQQTPGQGLQFLFEYFSETQRNKGNFPGRFSGRQFSNSRSEMNVSTLELGDSALYLCASSRDSGGVPYEQYFGPGTRLTVT.

This clone was recorded once. The chain has TRBV6-6 and TRBJ2-5, with TRBD1 as a possible D gene (5 bases). CDR3 length equals 13 residues. V lost 2 bases, J lost 1 base, and 5 bases lay in between. The germline V gene encodes CDR1 MNHNY and CDR2 SVGAGI (reference sequence). CDR3 amino acids: CASSYRGQETQYF. In nucleotides, the CDR3 is TGTGCCAGCAGTTACAGGGGCCAAGAGACCCAGTACTTC.